This T cell receptor beta chain appears in the sequencing data of a study of T cell responses to AZD1222 COVID-19 vaccine. As for the study in general: Pooled together were second doses at about 4 or about 12 weeks.

TCRdb's copy holds only in-frame clones and misses some; the assay was immunoSEQ multiplex PCR. The sample yields about 180,000 clones, roughly 88% seen once. Findings and limits, study-wide: Vaccine-associated CD4 TCRs spanned spike, dominant at 160-218 and 743-854.

As for this clone: The target antigen is unknown.

This TCR came from an adult in good health. This sample comprised peripheral blood, obtained on day 0 of AZD1222 vaccination.

CDR3 bases: TGTGCCAGCAGTGGGGGACAGGGGAGCTATGGCTACACCTTC. This encodes CASSGGQGSYGYTF. The chain is built from TRBV25-1 and TRBJ1-2; the match to TRBD1 covers 10 bases. With V trimmed by 4 bases and J by 4 bases, 3 bases remained unmatched. The CDR3 contains 14 residues. Germline V gene lookup returns CDR1 MGHDK and CDR2 SYGVNS.